This T cell receptor (delta chain) was obtained from a study of gamma-delta T cells after stem cell transplantation. TCRdb reran clone calling via CATT on the RT-PCR reads. This sample has several hundred delta-chain clones, with over 9% found just once. In its sample, this clone is medium-sized. J was trimmed by 3 bases and V by 3 bases; bases with no gene match: 11. CDR3 size: 17 residues. Per germline, CDR1 GEAIGNYY and CDR2 EKD. Sequencing was performed on gamma-delta T cells. The V call is TRDV2, the J call TRDJ1; 11 nucleotides agree with TRDD3. The sequence was obtained from a human donor. It is not recorded whose cells these are; they may come from a transplant donor. The CDR3 loop reads CACDPLVGGYAADKLIF. As DNA, the CDR3 is TGTGCCTGTGACCCTCTTGTTGGGGGATACGCGGCCGATAAACTCATCTTT.